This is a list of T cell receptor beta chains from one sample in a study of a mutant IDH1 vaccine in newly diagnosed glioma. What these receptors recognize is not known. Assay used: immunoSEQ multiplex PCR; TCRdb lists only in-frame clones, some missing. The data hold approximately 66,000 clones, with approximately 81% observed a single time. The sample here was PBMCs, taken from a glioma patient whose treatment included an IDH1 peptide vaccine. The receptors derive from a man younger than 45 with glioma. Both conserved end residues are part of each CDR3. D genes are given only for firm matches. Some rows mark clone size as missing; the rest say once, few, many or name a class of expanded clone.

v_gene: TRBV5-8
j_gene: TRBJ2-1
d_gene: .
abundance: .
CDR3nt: TGTGCCAGCAGGCCAACGGGGGATTTTGGCAATGAGCAGTTCTTC
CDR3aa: CASRPTGDFGNEQFF

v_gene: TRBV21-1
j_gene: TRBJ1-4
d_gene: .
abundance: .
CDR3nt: TGTGCCAGCAGCAATTGGGGACTGATGTCTAATGAAAAACTGTTTTTT
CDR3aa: CASSNWGLMSNEKLFF

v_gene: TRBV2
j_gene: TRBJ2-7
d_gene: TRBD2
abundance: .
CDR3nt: TGTGCCAGCAGCAGTCTAGCGGGGGCCTCCTACGAGCAGTACTTC
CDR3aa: CASSSLAGASYEQYF

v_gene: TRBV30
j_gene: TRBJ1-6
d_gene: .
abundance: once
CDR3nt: TGTGCCTGGAGTCGCGGGGGGCGAGGTAATTCACCCCTCCACTTT
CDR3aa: CAWSRGGRGNSPLHF

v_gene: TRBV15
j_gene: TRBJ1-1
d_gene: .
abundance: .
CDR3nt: TGTGCCACCAGCAGAGATTTAGTGGGGGTTGTAGCTTTCTTT
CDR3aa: CATSRDLVGVVAFF

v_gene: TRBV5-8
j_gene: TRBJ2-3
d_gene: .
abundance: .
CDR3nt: TGTGCCAGCAGCTTACTTCCCACAACAGATACGCAGTATTTT
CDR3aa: CASSLLPTTDTQYF

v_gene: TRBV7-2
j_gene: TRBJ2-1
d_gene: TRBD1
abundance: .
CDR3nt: TGTGCCAGCAGCCTCGGACAGGGGCCCTACAATGAGCAGTTCTTC
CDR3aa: CASSLGQGPYNEQFF

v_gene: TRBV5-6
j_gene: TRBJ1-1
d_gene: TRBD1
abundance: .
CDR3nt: TGTGCCAGCAGCTGGAACAGGGGTCTGAACACTGAAGCTTTCTTT
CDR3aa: CASSWNRGLNTEAFF

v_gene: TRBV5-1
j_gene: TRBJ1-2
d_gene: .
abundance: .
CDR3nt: TGCGCCAGCAGCTTGGCCTCAACCGACTATGGCTACACCTTC
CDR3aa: CASSLASTDYGYTF

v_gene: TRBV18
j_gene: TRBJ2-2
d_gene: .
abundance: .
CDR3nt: TGTGCCAGCTCAACCACAGGGAACACCGGGGAGCTGTTTTTT
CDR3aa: CASSTTGNTGELFF

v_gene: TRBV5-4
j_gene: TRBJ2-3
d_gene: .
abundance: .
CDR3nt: TGTGCCAGCAGCTTGGATGGGGATAGCACAGATACGCAGTATTTT
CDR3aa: CASSLDGDSTDTQYF

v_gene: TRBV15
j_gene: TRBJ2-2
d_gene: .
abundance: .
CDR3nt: TGTGCCACCAGCAGAGGTCCCTTACAGGACACCGGGGAGCTGTTTTTT
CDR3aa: CATSRGPLQDTGELFF

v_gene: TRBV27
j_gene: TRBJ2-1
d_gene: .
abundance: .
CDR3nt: TGTGCCAGCAGTTTAAGGCGGGCCTCCTACAATGAGCAGTTCTTC
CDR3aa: CASSLRRASYNEQFF

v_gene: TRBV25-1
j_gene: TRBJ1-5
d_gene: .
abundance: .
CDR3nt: TGTGCCAGTGGGGGGACGGGCAATCAGCCCCAGCATTTT
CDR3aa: CASGGTGNQPQHF

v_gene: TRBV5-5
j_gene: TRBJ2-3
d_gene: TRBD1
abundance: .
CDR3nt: TGTGCCAGCAGCTTGGGGACAGGGGACACAGATACGCAGTATTTT
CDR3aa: CASSLGTGDTDTQYF

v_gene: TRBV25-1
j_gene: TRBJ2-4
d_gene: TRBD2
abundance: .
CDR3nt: TGTGCCAGCCCCCAGGGGCCGGGGGGGGCCAAAAACATTCAGTACTTC
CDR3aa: CASPQGPGGAKNIQYF

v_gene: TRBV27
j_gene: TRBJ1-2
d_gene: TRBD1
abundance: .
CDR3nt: TGTGCCAGCAGCTCAGGGGGGCCGTACTATGGCTACACCTTC
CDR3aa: CASSSGGPYYGYTF

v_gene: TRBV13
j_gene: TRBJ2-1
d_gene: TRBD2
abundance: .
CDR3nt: TGTGCCAGCAGCTTCGGGGGGAACACCTACAATGAGCAGTTCTTC
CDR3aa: CASSFGGNTYNEQFF

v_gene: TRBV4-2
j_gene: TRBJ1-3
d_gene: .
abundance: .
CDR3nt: TGTGCCAGCAGCCAGCAGGACGGAATCTCTGGAAACACCATATATTTT
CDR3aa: CASSQQDGISGNTIYF

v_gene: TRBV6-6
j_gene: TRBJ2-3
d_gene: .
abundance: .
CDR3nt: TGTGCCAGCAGTTACTATGCAAGGACAGATACGCAGTATTTT
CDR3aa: CASSYYARTDTQYF

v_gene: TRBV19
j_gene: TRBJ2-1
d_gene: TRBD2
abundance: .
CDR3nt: TGTGCCAGTAGTTTAAAAGGACTAGCGGGGGGTGGTGGTCATGAGCAGTTCTTC
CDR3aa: CASSLKGLAGGGGHEQFF

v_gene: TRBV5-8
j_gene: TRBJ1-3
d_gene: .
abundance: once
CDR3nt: TGTGCCAGCAGCTTGTACTTCTCTTCATCCTCTGGAAACACCATATATTTT
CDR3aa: CASSLYFSSSSGNTIYF

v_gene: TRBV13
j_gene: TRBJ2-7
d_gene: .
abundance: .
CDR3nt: TGTGCCAGCAGCACAGCGGGCCCGACCTACGAGCAGTACTTC
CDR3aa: CASSTAGPTYEQYF

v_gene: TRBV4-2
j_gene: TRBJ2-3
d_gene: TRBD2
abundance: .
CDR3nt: TGTGCCAGCAGCCAAACCGGGGGGTTGGCAGATACGCAGTATTTT
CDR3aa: CASSQTGGLADTQYF

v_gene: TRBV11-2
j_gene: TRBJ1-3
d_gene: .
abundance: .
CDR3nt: TGTGCCAGCAGCTTACTCAACACCATATATTTT
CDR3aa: CASSLLNTIYF

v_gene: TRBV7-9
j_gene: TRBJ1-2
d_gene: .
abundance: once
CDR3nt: TGTGCCAGCAGCTTAGGCCAGATGCACTATGGCTACACCTTC
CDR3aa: CASSLGQMHYGYTF

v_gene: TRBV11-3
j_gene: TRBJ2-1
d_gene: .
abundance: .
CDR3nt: TGTGCCAGCAGCTTTACAGGGTATGTGGATGAGCAGTTCTTC
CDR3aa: CASSFTGYVDEQFF

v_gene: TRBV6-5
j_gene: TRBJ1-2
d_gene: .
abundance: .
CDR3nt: TGTGCCAGCAGTTACTCGATAGGGACTTCGAACTATGGCTACACCTTC
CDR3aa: CASSYSIGTSNYGYTF

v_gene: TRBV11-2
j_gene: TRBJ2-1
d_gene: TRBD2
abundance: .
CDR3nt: TGTGCCAGCAGCTTAGTTCTAGCGGGGGGTGGGCAGTTCTTC
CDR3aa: CASSLVLAGGGQFF

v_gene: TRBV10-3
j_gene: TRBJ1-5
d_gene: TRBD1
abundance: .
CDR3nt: TGTGCCGCCTCGAGGGGACAGGATAATCAGCCCCAGCATTTT
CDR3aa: CAASRGQDNQPQHF

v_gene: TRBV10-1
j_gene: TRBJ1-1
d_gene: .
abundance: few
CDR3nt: TGCGCCAGCAGTGAGGTGGGGGGGACTGAAGCTTTCTTT
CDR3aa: CASSEVGGTEAFF

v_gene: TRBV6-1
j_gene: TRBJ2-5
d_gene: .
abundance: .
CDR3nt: TGTGCCAGCAGCTACGAGGAGGTGTCCCAGTACTTC
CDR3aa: CASSYEEVSQYF

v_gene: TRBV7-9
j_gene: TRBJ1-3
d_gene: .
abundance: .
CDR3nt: TGTGCCAGCAGCTTAAATCCTCCGCCGGGAAACACCATATATTTT
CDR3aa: CASSLNPPPGNTIYF

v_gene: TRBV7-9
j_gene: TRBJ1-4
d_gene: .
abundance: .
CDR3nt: TGTGCCAGCAGCTTAGGAGCGGGTTCGGGAAAAACTAATGAAAAACTGTTTTTT
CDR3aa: CASSLGAGSGKTNEKLFF

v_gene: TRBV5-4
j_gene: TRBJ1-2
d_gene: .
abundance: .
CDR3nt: TGTGCCAGCAGCTTGATTTCGGCAGGGAGTTATGGCTACACCTTC
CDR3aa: CASSLISAGSYGYTF

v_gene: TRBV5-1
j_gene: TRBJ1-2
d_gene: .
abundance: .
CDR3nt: TGCGCCAGCAGCTTGGTCTCACAGCTAAGTGGCTACACCTTC
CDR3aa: CASSLVSQLSGYTF

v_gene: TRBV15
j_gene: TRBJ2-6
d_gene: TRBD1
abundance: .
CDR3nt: TGTGCCACCAGCAGAGGAATTGACAGGGGGTGGTCTGGGGCCAACGTCCTGACTTTC
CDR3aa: CATSRGIDRGWSGANVLTF

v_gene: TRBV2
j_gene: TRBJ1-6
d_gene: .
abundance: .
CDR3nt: TGTGCCAGCAGTGTTAGCACCTATAATTCACCCCTCCACTTT
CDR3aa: CASSVSTYNSPLHF

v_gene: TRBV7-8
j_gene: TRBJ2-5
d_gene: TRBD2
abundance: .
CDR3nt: TGTGCCAGCAGCTTTAGCGGGGGTTACCAAGAGACCCAGTACTTC
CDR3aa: CASSFSGGYQETQYF

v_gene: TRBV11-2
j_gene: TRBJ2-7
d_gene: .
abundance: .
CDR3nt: TGTGCCAGCAGCCTAGGGGCGGGTTACGAGCAGTACTTC
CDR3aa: CASSLGAGYEQYF

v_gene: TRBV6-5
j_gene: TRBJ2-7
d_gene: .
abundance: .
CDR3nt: TGTGCCAGCAGTTACTCCGGTTCGGGTGGGACCTACGAGCAGTACTTC
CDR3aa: CASSYSGSGGTYEQYF

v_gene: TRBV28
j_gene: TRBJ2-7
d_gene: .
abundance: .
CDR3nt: TGTGCCACTACTGATGCCGGGGGCGCGAGGTACGAGCAGTACTTC
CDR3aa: CATTDAGGARYEQYF

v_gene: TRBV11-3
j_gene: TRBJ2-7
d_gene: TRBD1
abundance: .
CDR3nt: TGTGCCAGCAGCTTAGACGGGACAGGATCCTACGAGCAGTACTTC
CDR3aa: CASSLDGTGSYEQYF

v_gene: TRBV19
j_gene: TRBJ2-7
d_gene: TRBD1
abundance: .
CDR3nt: TGTGCCAGTAGTAAGGGACAGGGAAAGGTCTACGAGCAGTACTTC
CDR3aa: CASSKGQGKVYEQYF